A single T cell receptor beta chain is shown here with its context. The PCR was carried out with 60 Vbeta primers and 13 Jbeta primers. Data came from immunoSEQ multiplex PCR; TCRdb stores just in-frame clones and leaves some out. The sample records approximately 110,000 clones, approximately 80% being singletons. This entry belongs to a study of cytomegalovirus exposure and HLA in healthy donors. Germline-derived CDR1 and CDR2 are SGHNT and YYREEE (reference sequence). Trimming cost V 4 bases and J 1 base, with 9 bases left between them. The CDR3 sequence is 13 residues long. Although they were nominally healthy when sampled, donors likely had unrecorded immune exposures.

The source is a man younger than 45 in good health and CMV-seropositive. The V gene is TRBV5-4, the J gene TRBJ2-7, with a weak D call TRBD2 (6 bases). Specimen: PBMCs. The CDR3 DNA follows: TGTGCCAGCAGCCCGGGACTGTCCTACGAGCAGTACTTC. Translating gives CASSPGLSYEQYF.